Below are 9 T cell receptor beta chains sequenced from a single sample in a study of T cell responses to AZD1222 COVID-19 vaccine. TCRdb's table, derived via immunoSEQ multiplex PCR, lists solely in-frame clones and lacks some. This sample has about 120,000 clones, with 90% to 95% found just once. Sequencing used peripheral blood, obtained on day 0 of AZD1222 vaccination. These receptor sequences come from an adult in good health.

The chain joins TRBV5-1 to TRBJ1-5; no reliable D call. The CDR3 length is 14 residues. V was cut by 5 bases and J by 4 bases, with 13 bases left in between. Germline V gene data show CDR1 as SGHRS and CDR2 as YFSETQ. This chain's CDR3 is CASRAGLGNQPQHF. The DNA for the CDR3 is TGCGCCAGCAGGGCGGGATTGGGGAATCAGCCCCAGCATTTT.

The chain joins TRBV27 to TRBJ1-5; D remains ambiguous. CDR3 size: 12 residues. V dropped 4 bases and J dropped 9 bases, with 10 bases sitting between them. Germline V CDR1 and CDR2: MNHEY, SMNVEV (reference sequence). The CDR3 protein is CASSYPSGPQHF. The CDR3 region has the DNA TGTGCCAGCAGTTATCCAAGCGGGCCCCAGCATTTT.

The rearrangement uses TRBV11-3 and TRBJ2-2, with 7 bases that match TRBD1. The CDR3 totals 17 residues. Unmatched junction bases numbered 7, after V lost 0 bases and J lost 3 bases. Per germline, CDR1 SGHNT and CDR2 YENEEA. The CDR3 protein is CASSLEVGTEDTGELFF. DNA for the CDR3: TGTGCCAGCAGCTTAGAGGTCGGGACAGAAGACACCGGGGAGCTGTTTTTT.

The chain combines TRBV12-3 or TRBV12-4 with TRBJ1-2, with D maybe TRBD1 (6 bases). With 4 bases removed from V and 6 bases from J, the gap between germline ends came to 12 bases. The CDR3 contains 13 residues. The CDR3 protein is CASSSTGYHGYTF. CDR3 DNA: TGTGCCAGCAGTTCCACAGGGTACCATGGCTACACCTTC.

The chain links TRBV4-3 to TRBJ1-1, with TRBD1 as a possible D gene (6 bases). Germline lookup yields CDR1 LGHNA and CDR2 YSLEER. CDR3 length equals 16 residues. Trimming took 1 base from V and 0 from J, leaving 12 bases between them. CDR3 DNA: TGCGCCAGCAGCCAAGTGCTGGAGGGGGTGAACACTGAAGCTTTCTTT. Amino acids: CASSQVLEGVNTEAFF.

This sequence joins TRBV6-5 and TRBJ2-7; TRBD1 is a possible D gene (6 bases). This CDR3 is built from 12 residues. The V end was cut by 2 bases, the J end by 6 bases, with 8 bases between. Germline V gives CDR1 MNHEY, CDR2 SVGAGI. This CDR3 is CASSYLRGEQYF. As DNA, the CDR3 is TGTGCCAGCAGTTACCTCAGGGGCGAGCAGTACTTC.

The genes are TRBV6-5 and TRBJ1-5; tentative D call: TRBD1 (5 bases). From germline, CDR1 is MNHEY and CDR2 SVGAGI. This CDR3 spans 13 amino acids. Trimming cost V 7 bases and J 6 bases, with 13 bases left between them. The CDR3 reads CASKLGEGQPQHF. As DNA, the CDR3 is TGTGCCAGCAAGCTGGGGGAGGGTCAGCCCCAGCATTTT.

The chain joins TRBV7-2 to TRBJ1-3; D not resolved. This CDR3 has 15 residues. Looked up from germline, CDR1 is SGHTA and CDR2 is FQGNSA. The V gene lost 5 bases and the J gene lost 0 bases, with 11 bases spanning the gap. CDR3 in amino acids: CASSKDGSSGNTIYF. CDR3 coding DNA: TGTGCCAGCAGCAAGGACGGGAGCTCTGGAAACACCATATATTTT.

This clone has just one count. This chain's CDR3 is CASSDRIFSGNTIYF. Written as DNA, the CDR3 is TGTGCCAGCAGTGACAGGATCTTCTCTGGAAACACCATATATTTT. The chain recombines TRBV5-5 with TRBJ1-3; the D gene is possibly TRBD1 (6 bases). The V end lost 5 bases, the J end lost 0 bases, and 12 bases lay between the germline ends. The CDR3 has 15 residues. From germline, CDR1 is SGHKS and CDR2 YYEKEE (reference sequence).